This T cell receptor (beta chain) was found in a study of cytomegalovirus exposure and HLA in healthy donors. Overall study results and limits: According to reports, the classifier identified cytomegalovirus status with high specificity and sensitivity. Relative to the approximately 680-donor mean, N-insertions were reportedly fewer in an Asian-associated ancestry cluster in a later analysis. The study recorded 150 to 200 TCR beta chains that were cytomegalovirus-associated.

Use of 60 Vbeta and 13 Jbeta primers characterized the PCR. Profiling relied on immunoSEQ multiplex PCR, and the TCRdb table lists in-frame clones only, not all of them. The data hold approximately 150,000 clones, with roughly 72% observed a single time. A word on this clone: Antigen unknown.

Although they were nominally healthy when sampled, donors likely had unrecorded immune exposures. This CDR3 has 16 residues. Germline V gene lookup returns CDR1 SGHRS and CDR2 YFSETQ. The V and J ends lost 0 bases and 0 bases respectively, with 7 bases between them. V and J are TRBV5-1 and TRBJ2-6; D ambiguous. The sample consisted of PBMCs. The receptor was isolated from a man between 35 and 55 years old in good health and CMV-seronegative. In DNA form, the CDR3 reads TGCGCCAGCAGCTTGGGATCGGGCTCTGGGGCCAACGTCCTGACTTTC. Its translation: CASSLGSGSGANVLTF.